This TCR beta chain was sequenced in a study of prognosis after radiotherapy for stage I lung cancer. Study results and limitations: Reduced Shannon entropy following stereotactic body radiation therapy was recorded in patients who developed distant metastases. Patients who had metastases reportedly showed TRBV and TRBJ gene usage that varied from that of patients who did not.

Genomic DNA was the source, and TCR beta CDR3 was amplified from it by two-round multiplex PCR. For every TRBV and TRBJ gene, a specific primer was used in first-round PCR. TCRdb re-called the multiplex PCR reads with MiXCR, one entry per CDR3 protein. The profile shows 20,000 or so distinct CDR3 sequences, more than 40% of them singletons. This clonotype has at least ten counts. The antigen remains undetermined. Trimming took 2 bases from V and 6 from J, leaving 8 bases between them. The CDR3 consists of 13 residues. Germline CDR1 and CDR2: KGHDR and SFDVKD. The TCR originated in a donor aged 50 or older with non-small cell lung cancer. This sample comprised PBMCs, obtained before or after stereotactic body radiation therapy (not recorded which). V usage is TRBV24-1 and J usage is TRBJ2-3; D not certain. Written as DNA, the CDR3 is TGTGCCACCAGTGATTCTCCTGCGGATACGCAGTATTTT. It yields the protein CATSDSPADTQYF.